The source of this T cell receptor beta chain is a study of blood T cells in healthy people across ages. A second about 6 to 12 cycle PCR used barcoded and J-beta primers. A 12-random-nucleotide template-switch adaptor tagged each cDNA molecule. TCRdb re-called the 5' RACE reads with MiXCR, one entry per CDR3 protein. The table shows some 860,000 distinct CDR3 sequences, with roughly three fifths occurring only once. Roughly 9.5 milliliters of peripheral blood were drawn from each donor into EDTA-treated tubes. A minimum of 5.5 micrograms of total RNA was extracted per sample. This CDR3 is 15 amino acids long. CDR1 is MDHEN and CDR2 is SYDVKM in the germline V gene. The V end was cut by 5 bases, the J end by 2 bases, with 15 bases between.

Sequenced: blood. This chain connects TRBV28 to TRBJ1-2; possibly TRBD1 for D (5 bases). The source of this sequence is a man aged 35-49 years in good health. CDR3 DNA: TGTGCCAGCAGTCTGGGGGGATCCTCAAACTATGGCTACACCTTC. Protein sequence: CASSLGGSSNYGYTF.